This note documents a single T cell receptor beta chain sequence. This clonotype was counted many times. The clone's antigen remains unknown. No much larger clone is present one base from it, and per-base qualities are unavailable. The data originate from a study of read filtering for tumor transcriptome and immune sequencing (dated by TCRdb to 2020 to 2021). Broadly, across the study: The cohort had 17 male and more than 11 female patients with a mean age of about 66 years, ranging from roughly 45 to 85. Using the same bone marrow samples, the study compared TCR repertoires obtained by targeted immune repertoire sequencing with those obtained by bulk whole-transcriptome sequencing. Under revised international staging, roughly eight patients fell into R-ISS I, 15 or so into R-ISS II and over five into R-ISS III. After DNase treatment, whole-transcriptome libraries were prepared using the TruSeq RNA Access Library Prep Kit. Per sample, about 4.05 to 11 million TCR-region mapped reads were obtained with IR-seq, compared with only 85 to 1273 with RNA-seq. A main aim was a read-filtering strategy for immune repertoire data, specifically whether clonotypes supported by a single read should be removed.

TCR libraries were constructed from 400 ng RNA using the Immunoverse kit, and molecular barcoded adaptors covering alpha/delta and beta/gamma chains were employed. The same RNA used for transcriptome sequencing was used for TCR library preparation. An Illumina HiSeq 4000 with 2 x 150 cycles was used to sequence the TCR libraries. In the source study's methods: With MiXCR, TCR reads were aligned to human V, D, J and C references and assembled into CDR3 clonotypes, with quality filtering and error correction included. The tcR package in R was used for analysis of clonotype counts and gene usage diversity. For inspection of raw mapping reads, RNA-seq reads were mapped by STAR aligner version 2.5.3a onto GRCh37 of the human genome. To test how sequencing depth affects detected clonotypes, IR-seq fastq files were randomly downsampled with Seqtk 1.3. The public reads were reprocessed in TCRdb via fastp at Q25 and MiXCR, keeping in-frame beta chains. Each CDR3 protein gets just one entry, which takes the most common genes and DNA from the rows behind it. TCRdb's processing, not the authors' own work, is the source of the V and J calls. The sample table records fewer than 90,000 distinct CDR3 sequences; 9% to 15% of these occur just once. About 15% of the sample goes to the ten largest clones.

CDR1 and CDR2, looked up from the germline V gene, are SGHRS and YFSETQ. V has 0 bases trimmed and J has 2 bases trimmed; junction bases matching no gene number 4. Its CDR3 holds 15 amino acids, cysteine through phenylalanine. The kept DNA is CDR3 alone, 45 bases in frame from the first base. General conclusions and limits of the study: In IR-seq, roughly 79% of clonotypes but 3% to 4% of total reads were represented by single-read clonotypes, whereas in RNA-seq, approximately 70% of clonotypes and about 46% of reads were represented by single-read clonotypes. Removing single-read clonotypes increased the correlation between IR-seq and RNA-seq shared clonotype proportions. The sorted CD138-negative fraction was a mixed bone marrow immune population, not purified T cells. Compared with RNA-seq, IR-seq captured clonotypes at much higher depth and more reliably, and a smaller IR-seq throughput was enough to identify most shared clonotypes.

Each patient had bone marrow sampled at the time of active disease. Ficoll-Hypaque density gradient centrifugation was used to isolate bone marrow mononuclear cells. To remove myeloma plasma cells, the cells were labeled with CD138 magnetic microbeads on a MACS separator, and CD138-negative cells were then collected by negative selection. Purity of the isolated cells was checked by flow cytometry on an Attune NxT using CD138 antibodies. Total RNA was extracted with TRIzol reagent and quantified with a NanoDrop spectrophotometer. Paired RNA-seq and IR-seq were performed on each patient's CD138-negative bone marrow sample.

This receptor was identified in a donor at least 40 years old with multiple myeloma. The chain is assembled from TRBV5-1 and TRBJ2-7, with 8 central nucleotides matching TRBD1. The specimen sequenced was a population of CD138-negative cells sorted from bone marrow. This sample's cell subset or site label indicates: bone marrow mononuclear cells depleted of CD138+ plasma/myeloma cells by negative magnetic selection. The encoded CDR3 is CASSLGGQGTYEQYF. The nucleotide sequence is TGCGCCAGCAGCTTGGGTGGACAGGGCACCTACGAGCAGTACTTC.